This TCR beta chain was profiled in a study of human T cells and chemical hapten exposure. Study details: All through the roughly 26-week study, the scalp of each patient received diphenylcyclopropenone doses weekly. Notes on the study in general: Patch test score was positively correlated with the counts of PT1 expanded TCRs.

This clonotype was picked up a small number of times. No antigen is known for it. Time point in this sample: pre-sensitization, week 0. Documented treatment: therapeutic diphenylcyclopropenone sensitization with weekly scalp DPC. Researchers extracted total RNA from unfractionated whole blood. The CDR3 runs 13 residues. Trimming stripped 2 bases from V and 7 bases from J, with 12 bases between. In germline, CDR1 is SGDLS, CDR2 YYNGEE. Original processing methods: The median was roughly 100,000 TCRs per sample, ranging about 20,000 to 700,000. TCRdb reprocessed the RACE reads via MiXCR and lists one record per CDR3 protein. In this record, the V and J calls reflect TCRdb's handling and not the investigators' own analysis. This sample has about 110,000 distinct CDR3 sequences, with 10% to 15% found just once.

The rearrangement uses TRBV9 and TRBJ2-5, with D tentatively TRBD2 (6 bases). The receptor comes from a woman between 45 and 60 years old with alopecia areata. Some clones in this sample may be carry-over from other donors' samples. The sequencing here drew on whole blood, taken in connection with sensitization to the hapten diphenylcyclopropenone (DPC). The DNA of the CDR3 is TGTGCCAGCAGCGTGGGGGGTTCAGGGACCCAGTACTTC. This translates into CASSVGGSGTQYF.